This TCR beta chain was obtained from a study of blood T cell repertoires in COVID-19. The V end was cut by 4 bases, the J end by 0 bases, with 6 bases between. The germline gives CDR1 MNHEY, CDR2 SVGAGI. The CDR3 is 13 residues long. The repertoire was sequenced with immunoSEQ multiplex PCR; TCRdb's copy has only in-frame clones and lacks some. Of 540,000 or so clones detected, less than 90% appear once; the ten largest clones hold roughly 8.3%. The sample was peripheral blood. This chain joins TRBV6-5 and TRBJ1-1; a weak D match, TRBD1 (5 bases). The origin of this receptor is a woman between 50 and 59 years old with COVID-19, enrolled during active disease. The CDR3 is CASSWGMNTEAFF. Written as DNA, the CDR3 is TGTGCCAGCAGTTGGGGCATGAACACTGAAGCTTTCTTT.